This TCR beta chain was captured by sequencing in a study of T cell changes during pregnancy in multiple sclerosis. There are 15 residues in the CDR3. Per germline, CDR1 LNHDA and CDR2 SQIVND (reference sequence). The J segment lost 4 bases and the V segment lost 8 bases, leaving 10 bases of the junction unmatched. The data were produced by immunoSEQ multiplex PCR, yet TCRdb's version contains in-frame clones alone and is incomplete. The table lists about 54,000 clones, about 91% of them singletons, with 1% to 1.5% in the top ten. This TCR was recovered from a female donor in good health, enrolled as a control in a pregnancy study. The sample here was peripheral blood, taken after pregnancy. The chain couples TRBV19 to TRBJ2-1; 8 bases are shared with TRBD1. CDR3 in amino acids: CASAEIGTGYNEQFF. The CDR3 region has the DNA TGTGCCAGTGCCGAGATCGGGACAGGTTACAATGAGCAGTTCTTC. Full variable domain (remainder filled in from reference TRBV19 and TRBJ2-1): DGGITQSPKYLFRKEGQNVTLSCEQNLNHDAMYWYRQDPGQGLRLIYYSQIVNDFQKGDIAEGYSVSREKKESFPLTVTSAQKNPTAFYLCASAEIGTGYNEQFFGPGTRLTVL.